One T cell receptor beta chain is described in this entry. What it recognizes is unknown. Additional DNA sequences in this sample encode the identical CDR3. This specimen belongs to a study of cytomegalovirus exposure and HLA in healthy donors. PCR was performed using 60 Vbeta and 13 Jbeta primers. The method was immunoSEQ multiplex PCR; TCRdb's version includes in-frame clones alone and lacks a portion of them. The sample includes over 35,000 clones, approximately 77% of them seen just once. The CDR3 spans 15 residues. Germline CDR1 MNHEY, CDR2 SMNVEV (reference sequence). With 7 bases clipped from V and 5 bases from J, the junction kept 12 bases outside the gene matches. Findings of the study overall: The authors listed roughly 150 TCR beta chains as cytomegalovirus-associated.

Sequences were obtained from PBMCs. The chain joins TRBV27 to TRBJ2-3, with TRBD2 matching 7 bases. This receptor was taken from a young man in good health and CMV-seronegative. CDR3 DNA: TGTGCCAGCAAAAGGCGGCGGGAGAGTAGAGATACGCAGTATTTT. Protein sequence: CASKRRRESRDTQYF.